Listed here are 25 T cell receptor beta chains from one sample, sequenced in a study of early T cells in non-severe SARS-CoV-2 infection. TCRdb re-analysed the 5' RACE reads in MiXCR, keeping a single row per CDR3 protein. The table has some 67,000 distinct CDR3 sequences, roughly 13% seen once; the top ten hold 11% to 15%. The specimen sequenced was whole blood. The receptors shown here come from an adult who was a healthcare worker with PCR-confirmed SARS-CoV-2 infection or an uninfected control (not recorded which).

The gene calls are TRBV20-1 and TRBJ2-5; 9 nucleotides match TRBD2. In germline, CDR1 is DFQATT, CDR2 SNEGSKA (reference sequence). V trimming: 6 bases; J trimming: 2 bases; junction bases outside the gene matches: 4. The CDR3 spans 13 residues. Here the CDR3 reads CSAGSGGQETQYF. The DNA for the CDR3 is TGCAGTGCGGGGAGCGGGGGGCAAGAGACCCAGTACTTC.

Only a few counts were recorded for this clonotype. The genes are TRBV3-1 and TRBJ2-3; TRBD1 might be the D (6 bases). V lost 5 bases, J lost 5 bases, and 8 bases lay in between. This CDR3 region has 12 residues. The germline CDR1 and CDR2 sequences are LGHDT and YNNKEL (reference sequence). DNA for the CDR3: TGTGCCAGCAGCACAGGGTTAGATACGCAGTATTTT. Its protein is CASSTGLDTQYF.

This clonotype was counted many times. The chain employs TRBV5-1 and TRBJ1-1, with 11 bases lining up with TRBD1. Germline V gene lookup returns CDR1 SGHRS and CDR2 YFSETQ. V lost 0 bases to trimming and J lost 0 bases; unmatched junction nucleotides: 4. The CDR3 runs 17 residues. The CDR3 protein is CASSLARTGGLNTEAFF. CDR3 bases: TGCGCCAGCAGCTTGGCTAGGACAGGGGGCCTGAACACTGAAGCTTTCTTT.

This clonotype showed up just a few times. V and J are TRBV20-1 and TRBJ2-3; 11 bases align to TRBD2. CDR3 length: 17 residues. The germline CDR1 and CDR2 sequences are DFQATT and SNEGSKA (reference sequence). V was clipped by 5 bases and J by 4 bases; unmatched bases: 14. The CDR3 region is CSAGPPTSGVRADTQYF. CDR3 DNA sequence: TGCAGTGCTGGCCCCCCGACTAGCGGGGTGAGGGCAGATACGCAGTATTTT.

This clonotype was found many times. The CDR3 reads CASSFISGTSGHNEQFF. CDR3 nucleotides: TGTGCCAGCAGTTTTATCTCCGGGACTAGCGGTCACAATGAGCAGTTCTTC. The chain recombines TRBV6-2 or TRBV6-3 with TRBJ2-1; 11 positions agree with TRBD2. CDR3 size: 17 residues. From germline, CDR1 is MNHEY and CDR2 SVGEGT. Trimming took 4 bases from V and 5 from J; bases not matched to a gene: 10.

In its sample, this clonotype was seen a few times. This rearrangement joins TRBV7-6 to TRBJ2-5, with TRBD2 as a possible D gene (5 bases). V lost 3 bases, J lost 2 bases, and 10 bases lay in between. Germline lookup yields CDR1 SGHVS and CDR2 FNYEAQ. This CDR3 comprises 14 residues. The CDR3 region has the DNA TGTGCCAGCAGCTTCAACGGGGAACAAGAGACCCAGTACTTC. It translates to CASSFNGEQETQYF.

This sequence joins TRBV7-9 and TRBJ2-3; the match to TRBD2 covers 10 bases. In germline, CDR1 is SEHNR, CDR2 FQNEAQ (reference sequence). With V trimmed by 4 bases and J by 2 bases, 3 bases remained unmatched. This CDR3 is built from 15 residues. CDR3 DNA sequence: TGTGCCAGCAGCTCTAGCGGGGGTTACACAGATACGCAGTATTTT. It codes for CASSSSGGYTDTQYF.

This clonotype was observed a few times. The rearrangement uses TRBV5-4 and TRBJ2-4; the match to TRBD2 covers 11 bases. Germline trimming cut 4 bases from V and 0 bases from J; bases unmatched to any gene: 9. The CDR3 spans 18 residues. Germline V gene lookup returns CDR1 SGHNT and CDR2 YYREEE (reference sequence). The CDR3, as DNA: TGTGCCAGCAGCCACGGGACTAGCGGCGGGCTAGCCAAAAACATTCAGTACTTC. Protein product: CASSHGTSGGLAKNIQYF.

The chain is built from TRBV29-1 and TRBJ2-5; 9 nucleotides line up with TRBD2. J was trimmed by 3 bases and V by 4 bases; bases with no gene match: 0. This CDR3 has 12 amino acids. Per germline, CDR1 SQVTM and CDR2 ANQGSEA. CDR3 nucleotide sequence: TGCAGCGTTGCTAGCGGGGAAGAGACCCAGTACTTC. It encodes CSVASGEETQYF.

The chain combines TRBV29-1 with TRBJ2-5, with 7 bases fitting TRBD2. The CDR3 covers 13 residues. Germline V gene data show CDR1 as SQVTM and CDR2 as ANQGSEA. The junction had 1 base not matched to a gene; V was cut back by 2 bases and J by 1 base. CDR3: CSVELAAQETQYF. In DNA, the CDR3 is TGCAGCGTTGAACTAGCGGCCCAAGAGACCCAGTACTTC. The variable domain in full, with the rest retrieved from reference TRBV29-1 and TRBJ2-5, is SAVISQKPSRDICQRGTSLTIQCQVDSQVTMMFWYRQQPGQSLTLIATANQGSEATYESGFVIDKFPISRPNLTFSTLTVSNMSPEDSSIYLCSVELAAQETQYFGPGTRLLVL.

Only a few counts were recorded for this clonotype. This chain links TRBV29-1 with TRBJ2-5; no clear D gene. Trimming took off 4 bases at V and 5 bases at J, with 8 bases between the two ends. Per germline, CDR1 SQVTM and CDR2 ANQGSEA. This CDR3 comprises 11 residues. CDR3: CSVGDLETQYF. DNA for the CDR3: TGCAGCGTTGGCGATTTGGAGACCCAGTACTTC.

The chain is built from TRBV5-1 and TRBJ2-3; possibly TRBD1 for D (5 bases). V gave up 0 bases and J gave up 6 bases, with 11 bases separating them. The CDR3 loop spans 14 amino acids. CDR1 and CDR2 (germline): SGHRS, YFSETQ. In DNA form, the CDR3 reads TGCGCCAGCAGCTTGGTGCAGGGTTTGGATACGCAGTATTTT. Amino acid sequence: CASSLVQGLDTQYF.

This clonotype was found a few times. This chain uses TRBV7-9 with TRBJ2-7; D is possibly TRBD2 (5 bases). The V end lost 1 base, the J end lost 0 bases, and 7 bases lay between the germline ends. This CDR3 spans 14 amino acids. Germline lookup yields CDR1 SEHNR and CDR2 FQNEAQ (reference sequence). CDR3 sequence: CASSLVEDSYEQYF. In DNA, the CDR3 is TGTGCCAGCAGCTTAGTGGAGGACTCCTACGAGCAGTACTTC.

The chain combines TRBV6-2 or TRBV6-3 with TRBJ1-6; D is uncertain. This CDR3 spans 13 amino acids. Looked up from germline, CDR1 is MNHEY and CDR2 is SVGEGT. Trimming stripped 8 bases from V and 13 bases from J, with 18 bases between. The CDR3 is CASGRPVDRPLHF. In DNA, the CDR3 is TGTGCCAGCGGAAGGCCTGTGGATAGGCCCCTCCACTTT.

At least ten counts were recorded for this clonotype. The CDR3 here is CASSALTGLGLGAEAFF. CDR3 nucleotides: TGTGCCAGCAGCGCCCTGACAGGGCTGGGGTTAGGCGCTGAAGCTTTCTTT. The chain links TRBV9 to TRBJ1-1, with 7 bases fitting TRBD1. Germline lookup yields CDR1 SGDLS and CDR2 YYNGEE. The CDR3 covers 17 residues. The ends lost 3 bases at V and 6 bases at J; junction bases unmatched: 17.

This clonotype was found a few times. The V call is TRBV5-6, the J call TRBJ1-1; no firm D call. In germline, CDR1 is SGHDT, CDR2 YYEEEE. V dropped 4 bases and J dropped 1 base, with 14 bases sitting between them. CDR3 length equals 15 residues. The CDR3 spells CASSPDRRRNTEAFF. As DNA, the CDR3 is TGTGCCAGCAGCCCGGACCGCCGCCGGAACACTGAAGCTTTCTTT.

Ten or more counts support this clonotype. J is TRBJ1-2 and V is TRBV12-3 or TRBV12-4, with TRBD1 as a possible D gene (6 bases). V dropped 8 bases and J dropped 3 bases, with 13 bases sitting between them. The CDR3 runs to 13 residues. CDR3 residues: CASSGQGYYGYTF. CDR3 nucleotide sequence: TGTGCCAGCTCCGGCCAGGGGTACTATGGCTACACCTTC.

The chain recombines TRBV18 with TRBJ2-6; no clear D gene. Looked up from germline, CDR1 is KGHSH and CDR2 is LQKENI. V lost 3 bases to trimming and J lost 7 bases, with 4 bases between them. The CDR3 runs 12 residues. The CDR3 sequence is CASSPRANVLTF. The CDR3 nucleotides read TGTGCCAGCTCACCTCGTGCCAACGTCCTGACTTTC.

This clonotype was picked up a small number of times. The chain couples TRBV7-2 to TRBJ1-2, with 8 bases aligning to TRBD1. Germline CDR1 reads SGHTA; CDR2 reads FQGNSA. Trimming removed 5 bases from V and 3 bases from J; junction bases left unmatched: 2. This CDR3 region has 13 residues. The CDR3 here is CASSQGQDYGYTF. The DNA of the CDR3 is TGTGCCAGCAGCCAGGGACAGGACTATGGCTACACCTTC.

CDR3 region: CSVSDGEAFF. The CDR3 DNA reads as TGCAGCGTTTCGGACGGTGAAGCTTTCTTT. V and J are TRBV29-1 and TRBJ1-1; D not certain. The germline V gene has CDR1 SQVTM and CDR2 ANQGSEA. The CDR3 is 10 amino acids. V was clipped by 5 bases and J by 7 bases, with 8 bases between them.

The chain has TRBV3-1 and TRBJ1-4; D ambiguous. Trimming took off 3 bases at V and 7 bases at J, with 3 bases between the two ends. CDR3 length: 11 amino acids. CDR1 is LGHDT and CDR2 is YNNKEL in the germline V gene (reference sequence). This chain's CDR3 is CASSQGEKLFF. DNA for the CDR3: TGTGCCAGCAGCCAGGGTGAAAAACTGTTTTTT.

This clonotype was found a few times. This CDR3 reads CASSTPTGVETQYF. For the CDR3, the DNA is TGTGCCAGCAGCACCCCAACAGGGGTGGAGACCCAGTACTTC. J is TRBJ2-5 and V is TRBV7-2, with 7 positions matching TRBD1. The CDR3 consists of 14 residues. The germline CDR1 and CDR2 sequences are SGHTA and FQGNSA. V gave up 5 bases and J gave up 5 bases; unmatched junction bases: 8.

This clonotype was counted between two and nine times. The CDR3 DNA reads TGTGCCAGGAGGGGTCCGATAAGCACCGGGGAGCTGTTTTTT. Translated, it gives CARRGPISTGELFF. The chain uses TRBV6-5 and TRBJ2-2; TRBD1 or TRBD2 may be the D gene (5 bases each). Germline CDR1 MNHEY, CDR2 SVGAGI. With 9 bases removed from V and 4 bases from J, the gap between germline ends came to 15 bases. The CDR3 spans 14 residues.

This clonotype showed up many times. The chain uses TRBV12-5 and TRBJ1-4, with 9 bases aligning to TRBD1. V lost 4 bases to trimming and J lost 6 bases; unmatched junction nucleotides: 6. The CDR3 covers 15 residues. Germline CDR1 reads LGHNT; CDR2 reads FRNRAP. In DNA, the CDR3 is TGTGCTAGTGGTTCGGGACAGGGTTCAGATGAAAAACTGTTTTTT. Protein product: CASGSGQGSDEKLFF.

This clonotype was observed at least ten times. The genes are TRBV29-1 and TRBJ2-5; TRBD2 aligns across 12 bases. The germline gives CDR1 SQVTM, CDR2 ANQGSEA. V lost 4 bases to trimming and J lost 5 bases; unmatched junction nucleotides: 11. This CDR3 is built from 16 residues. The CDR3: CSVAQTSGGPGETQYF. The CDR3 nucleotides are TGCAGCGTTGCACAAACTAGCGGGGGGCCGGGCGAGACCCAGTACTTC.